The 31 T cell receptor beta chains presented below share a single source sample, sequenced in a study of T cells expressing NK-cell markers. TCRdb re-called the 5' RACE reads and gives one entry per CDR3 protein, without DNA. This sample carries about 460,000 distinct CDR3 sequences, with under 1.5% going to the ten biggest clones. Sequenced sample: blood T cells: a sorted CD56 or NKG2C T cell subset, CD4+ or CD8+ T cells, or bulk PBMC T cells (not recorded which). The receptors derive from a woman aged 45-60 years in good health.

The chain combines TRBV5-1 with TRBJ1-1; TCRdb gives TRBD1 as the D gene, but with no DNA this cannot be confirmed. Germline V CDR1 and CDR2: SGHRS, YFSETQ. This CDR3 comprises 18 residues. This chain's CDR3 is CASTARTGLWEENTEAFF.

The V gene is TRBV7-8, the J gene TRBJ2-3; TCRdb's D call of TRBD2 is untestable without DNA. The CDR3 has 16 residues. Germline CDR1 and CDR2: SGHVS and FQNEAQ. The CDR3 sequence: CASSTPGLAGGDTQYF. Combining the CDR3 with reference TRBV7-8 and TRBJ2-3 gives the whole variable domain GAGVSQSPRYKVAKRGQDVALRCDPISGHVSLFWYQQALGQGPEFLTYFQNEAQLDKSGLPSDRFFAERPEGSVSTLKIQRTQQEDSAVYLCASSTPGLAGGDTQYFGPGTRLTVL.

This chain connects TRBV10-3 to TRBJ1-5. Germline loops: CDR1 ENHRY, CDR2 SYGVKD. The CDR3 is 13 residues long. CDR3 in amino acids: CAISGGSDQPQHF.

The chain combines TRBV5-1 with TRBJ2-3; TCRdb lists TRBD2, though no DNA is available to test this call. Germline V gene lookup returns CDR1 SGHRS and CDR2 YFSETQ. The CDR3 contains 18 residues. CDR3 loop: CASSLEIRAGGGTDTQYF.

The chain is built from TRBV10-2 and TRBJ1-4. Germline lookup yields CDR1 WSHSY and CDR2 SAAADI. The CDR3 runs to 14 residues. This CDR3 is CASSDSAVGEKLFF.

The chain joins TRBV24-1 to TRBJ2-1. Germline CDR1 is KGHDR and CDR2 is SFDVKD. The CDR3 covers 11 residues. The CDR3 region is CATSLLGEQFF.

The V and J genes are TRBV5-1 and TRBJ2-3. The germline gives CDR1 SGHRS, CDR2 YFSETQ. The CDR3 extends over 15 amino acids. CDR3 amino acids: CASSLLRINTDTQYF.

The J gene is TRBJ2-5, the V gene TRBV11-2; TCRdb proposes TRBD1, but this gene call is untestable without DNA. Germline loops: CDR1 SGHAT, CDR2 FQNNGV. The CDR3 sequence is 15 residues long. The CDR3 loop is CASSLGREPEETQYF.

CDR3 sequence reads: CASSFQDRRNEQFF. V and J are TRBV5-6 and TRBJ2-1; TCRdb outputs TRBD1, but without DNA this stays unchecked. CDR3 length equals 14 residues. Germline CDR1 and CDR2: SGHDT and YYEEEE.

J is TRBJ2-7 and V is TRBV12-3 or TRBV12-4. The CDR3 length is 13 residues. The CDR3 sequence is CASSLLRSYEQYF.

V is TRBV24-1 and J is TRBJ2-2; TCRdb returns TRBD2, unconfirmable since there is no DNA. The CDR3 runs to 18 residues. Germline V lookup: CDR1 KGHDR, CDR2 SFDVKD. The CDR3 loop is CATSDPSSGRRRTGELFF.

The chain combines TRBV2 with TRBJ2-1; there is no DNA to check the TCRdb D call of TRBD1. CDR3 size: 14 residues. The germline V gene has CDR1 SNHLY and CDR2 FYNNEI. The CDR3 sequence: CASSEWTGRNEQFF.

This chain joins TRBV5-1 and TRBJ2-3. The CDR3 consists of 14 residues. From germline, CDR1 is SGHRS and CDR2 YFSETQ. The CDR3 region is CASSYELAADTQYF. Full variable domain (rest looked up from reference TRBV5-1 and TRBJ2-3): KAGVTQTPRYLIKTRGQQVTLSCSPISGHRSVSWYQQTPGQGLQFLFEYFSETQRNKGNFPGRFSGRQFSNSRSEMNVSTLELGDSALYLCASSYELAADTQYFGPGTRLTVL.

The chain carries TRBV7-9 and TRBJ2-5; lacking DNA, the TRBD2 call made by TCRdb goes unchecked. Germline lookup yields CDR1 SEHNR and CDR2 FQNEAQ (reference sequence). The CDR3 totals 16 residues. CDR3 in amino acids: CASSLNSGTSQETQYF. The full variable domain, its missing parts supplied by reference TRBV7-9 and TRBJ2-5, is DTGVSQNPRHKITKRGQNVTFRCDPISEHNRLYWYRQTLGQGPEFLTYFQNEAQLEKSRLLSDRFSAERPKGSFSTLEIQRTEQGDSAMYLCASSLNSGTSQETQYFGPGTRLLVL.

This rearrangement joins TRBV7-9 to TRBJ1-1; TCRdb lists TRBD1, though no DNA is available to test this call. Germline CDR1 is SEHNR and CDR2 is FQNEAQ (reference sequence). This CDR3 comprises 13 residues. The CDR3 sequence is CASSSPGGTSAFF.

This chain uses TRBV10-3 with TRBJ2-1; TCRdb selects TRBD1, and the lack of DNA leaves this call unchecked. The CDR3 consists of 17 residues. The germline gives CDR1 ENHRY, CDR2 SYGVKD. CDR3 residues: CAISERDRGSSYNEQFF.

The chain uses TRBV28 and TRBJ2-7; TCRdb's assignment of TRBD1 cannot be checked, as there is no DNA. Germline V gene data show CDR1 as MDHEN and CDR2 as SYDVKM. CDR3 size: 15 residues. CDR3 residues: CASSLGGAGSYEQYF. The entire variable domain, with the rest obtained from reference TRBV28 and TRBJ2-7, is as follows: DVKVTQSSRYLVKRTGEKVFLECVQDMDHENMFWYRQDPGLGLRLIYFSYDVKMKEKGDIPEGYSVSREKKERFSLILESASTNQTSMYLCASSLGGAGSYEQYFGPGTRLTVT.

V usage is TRBV5-1 and J usage is TRBJ1-1; lacking DNA, the TRBD1 call made by TCRdb goes unchecked. CDR1 and CDR2 from the germline V gene are SGHRS and YFSETQ. This CDR3 comprises 13 residues. The CDR3 loop is CASSPQASTEAFF.

The chain carries TRBV11-2 and TRBJ1-1; TCRdb calls TRBD1, which cannot be checked without DNA. The CDR3 sequence is 12 residues long. CDR1 is SGHAT and CDR2 is FQNNGV in the germline V gene. The CDR3 loop is CASSLWGEKAFF.

The chain employs TRBV27 and TRBJ1-1. Germline CDR1 MNHEY, CDR2 SMNVEV (reference sequence). This CDR3 contains 15 residues. This CDR3 reads CASSLLLGRNTEAFF.

The chain joins TRBV6-5 to TRBJ2-1; TCRdb selects TRBD2, and the lack of DNA leaves this call unchecked. The CDR3 has 18 residues. Germline-derived CDR1 and CDR2 are MNHEY and SVGAGI. This chain's CDR3 is CASSYVAGSGRFGGEQFF.

This sequence joins TRBV10-2 and TRBJ1-3. Germline CDR1 and CDR2: WSHSY and SAAADI. The CDR3 has 14 residues. CDR3 sequence reads: CASSEPGTLSTIYF.

This sequence joins TRBV5-1 and TRBJ2-3; the D call from TCRdb, TRBD2, cannot be confirmed without DNA. The CDR3 totals 16 residues. Germline assignment: CDR1 SGHRS and CDR2 YFSETQ. The CDR3 region is CASSPGSGRWSDTQYF.

This chain joins TRBV24-1 and TRBJ2-1. CDR1 and CDR2 from the germline V gene are KGHDR and SFDVKD. The CDR3 covers 13 residues. The CDR3 reads CATSGRWSIEQFF.

The gene calls are TRBV29-1 and TRBJ2-1; the D call from TCRdb, TRBD1, cannot be confirmed without DNA. From germline, CDR1 is SQVTM and CDR2 ANQGSEA. The CDR3 runs 13 residues. The CDR3 loop reads CSVAPAGHNEQFF.

The rearrangement joins TRBV5-1 to TRBJ1-2; the TCRdb call, TRBD1, lacks DNA for checking. Germline values: CDR1 SGHRS, CDR2 YFSETQ. There are 13 residues in the CDR3. CDR3 loop: CASSDPGSYGYTF.

V and J are TRBV7-2 and TRBJ2-1; the D gene TCRdb calls, TRBD1, cannot be checked with no DNA. CDR1 is SGHTA and CDR2 is FQGNSA in the germline V gene. CDR3 length: 18 residues. CDR3 residues: CASSSPSRGRTPYNEQFF.

The CDR3 reads CSASRGSGELFF. This rearrangement joins TRBV29-1 to TRBJ2-2; TCRdb's D gene call, TRBD2, goes unchecked for lack of DNA. CDR3 length: 12 residues. Germline-derived CDR1 and CDR2 are SQVTM and ANQGSEA.

The chain is built from TRBV20-1 and TRBJ2-1; TCRdb outputs TRBD1, but without DNA this stays unchecked. Looked up from germline, CDR1 is DFQATT and CDR2 is SNEGSKA (reference sequence). The CDR3 spans 13 residues. The CDR3 is CSAPSGPGNEQFF.

The chain couples TRBV7-9 to TRBJ2-3; TCRdb returns TRBD1, unconfirmable since there is no DNA. The germline gives CDR1 SEHNR, CDR2 FQNEAQ (reference sequence). This CDR3 has 13 residues. CDR3: CASSLAVGLAQYF.

The chain joins TRBV4-1 to TRBJ2-2; the D gene TCRdb calls, TRBD2, cannot be checked with no DNA. Per the germline V gene, CDR1 is MGHRA and CDR2 is YSYEKL. The CDR3 has 14 residues. The CDR3 loop reads CASSQPSGRGELFF.